The T cell receptor beta chain under discussion was sequenced for a study of Ad26.COV2.S vaccination and SARS-CoV-2 variants. Study results and limitations: Recipients of vaccine and of placebo showed similar breadth of their non-spike TCR repertoires. Using TCR breadth and depth analyses may have led to underestimated total T cell responses. Post-vaccination breadth of spike-specific CD8+ and CD4+ T cell responses was reportedly substantial.

As to this clone: Its cognate antigen is unknown.

CDR1 and CDR2 from the germline V gene are SGDLS and YYNGEE. The CDR3 length is 16 residues. V lost 0 bases and J lost 6; bases outside the gene matches: 10. The table came from immunoSEQ multiplex PCR; TCRdb's copy has only in-frame clones and leaves some out. The sample holds about 180,000 clones, around 88% seen once. The TCR originated in a human donor who had recovered from COVID-19. The material was peripheral blood, obtained after recovery from COVID-19. The chain uses TRBV9 and TRBJ2-3, with 7 bases aligning to TRBD2. The CDR3 DNA reads as TGTGCCAGCAGCGTAGGACCAGCGGGGTTCACGGATACGCAGTATTTT. The encoded protein is CASSVGPAGFTDTQYF.